This entry describes one TCR beta chain. What it recognizes is unknown. The data are from a study of metastatic and nonmetastatic thyroid tumors. Looking at the study overall: Repertoires from blood and tumor or nodule tissue of malignant and benign thyroid patients were compared. Study conclusions and caveats: It was reported that TCR beta diversity was significantly higher in malignant thyroid tumors than benign nodules, in blood and tumor.

Germline lookup yields CDR1 WSHSY and CDR2 SAAADI. The CDR3 covers 20 residues. V trimming: 7 bases; J trimming: 4 bases; junction bases outside the gene matches: 17. No treatment of any kind had been given to any patient before thyroid surgery. In the original processing: Using the CDR3 differences seen across clinicopathological groups, the authors built a distant-metastasis classifier for papillary thyroid cancer, which was meant to discriminate distant-metastatic patients. TCRdb re-clonotyped the PCR reads via MiXCR. The V and J calls and clone size come from TCRdb's table, not from the authors' own analysis. The table records roughly 24,000 clones, roughly 18% of them present only once.

Sequences were obtained from adjacent normal tissue. The V and J genes are TRBV10-2 and TRBJ2-2; TRBD2 aligns across 14 bases. This TCR was recovered from a male donor with papillary thyroid cancer or a benign thyroid nodule (not recorded which). Some clones in this sample may be carry-over from other donors' samples. Here the CDR3 DNA reads TGCGCCAGCATGGCCTCTCCTGGACTAGCGGGAGGATCTGTCACCGGGGAGCTGTTTTTT. It encodes CASMASPGLAGGSVTGELFF.